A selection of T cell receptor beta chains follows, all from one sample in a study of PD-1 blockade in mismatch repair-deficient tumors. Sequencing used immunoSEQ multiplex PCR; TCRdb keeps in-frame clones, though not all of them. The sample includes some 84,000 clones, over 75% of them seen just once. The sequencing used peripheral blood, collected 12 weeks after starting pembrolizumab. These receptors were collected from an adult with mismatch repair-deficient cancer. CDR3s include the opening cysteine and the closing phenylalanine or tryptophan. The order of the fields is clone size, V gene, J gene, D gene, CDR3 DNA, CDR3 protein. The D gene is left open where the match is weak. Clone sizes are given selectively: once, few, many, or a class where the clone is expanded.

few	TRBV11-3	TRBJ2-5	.	TGTGCCAGCAGCCCCCGAGGATCTTCTCCAGGCCCGGCGGAGACCCAGTACTTC	CASSPRGSSPGPAETQYF
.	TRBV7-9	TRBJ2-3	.	TGTGCCAGCAGCTTAGAGGGGAGCACAGATACGCAGTATTTT	CASSLEGSTDTQYF
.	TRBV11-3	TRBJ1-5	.	TGTGCCAGCAGCTTAGATCAGGGTCAGCCCCAGCATTTT	CASSLDQGQPQHF
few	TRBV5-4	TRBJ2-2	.	TGTGCCAGCAGCTTGCGGGTCGGGGAGCTGTTTTTT	CASSLRVGELFF
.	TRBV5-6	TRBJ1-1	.	TGTGCCAGCAGTTCCACAAGACAGCCGAACACTGAAGCTTTCTTT	CASSSTRQPNTEAFF
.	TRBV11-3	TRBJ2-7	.	TGTGCCAGCAGCTTAGGCAGCAGCTACTACGAGCAGTACTTC	CASSLGSSYYEQYF
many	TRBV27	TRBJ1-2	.	TGTGCCAGCAGGAGGGCAGGAGGATACTATGGCTACACCTTC	CASRRAGGYYGYTF
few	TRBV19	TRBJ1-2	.	TGTGCCAGTAGTACGAACATGGCCAACTATGGCTACACCTTC	CASSTNMANYGYTF
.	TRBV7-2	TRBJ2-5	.	TGTGCCAGCCCGATTGGGGGAGGAGGGCAAGAGACCCAGTACTTC	CASPIGGGGQETQYF
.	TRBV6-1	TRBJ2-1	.	TGTGCCTCTGGCTGGGGCAATGAGCAGTTCTTC	CASGWGNEQFF